This T cell receptor (beta chain) was profiled in a study of Graves' ophthalmopathy and Graves' hyperthyroidism. Study background: There was a collection of peripheral blood at initial diagnosis, before any treatment. Study outcomes and limitations: Classification of ophthalmopathy versus stable hyperthyroidism by a 13-signature model yielded approximately 90% sensitivity and around 81% specificity.

V lost 6 bases and J lost 2; bases outside the gene matches: 10. Germline V gives CDR1 KGHSH, CDR2 LQKENI. This CDR3 has 17 amino acids. RNA served as the template for amplifying TCR beta CDR3 regions. In the first round, RT-PCR was carried out with HTBI primers, and a multiplex PCR formed the second round. TCRdb re-derived calls from the multiplex PCR reads in MiXCR, one entry per CDR3 protein. The sample consists of under 350,000 distinct CDR3 sequences, roughly 15% of them appearing once. Ophthalmopathy donors showed moderate-to-severe activity, CAS ≥3, NOSPECS ≥4 and a duration under 3 months. This clonotype has a handful of counts. The target antigen is unknown.

The chain is built from TRBV18 and TRBJ1-5; 10 bases are shared with TRBD1. The specimen sequenced was peripheral blood. The TCR sequence derives from an adult man with Graves' ophthalmopathy. The CDR3 DNA reads TGTGCCAGCTCCCAGACAGGGGGCGCACGGGGCAATCAGCCCCAGCATTTT. Residues: CASSQTGGARGNQPQHF.